This T cell receptor (beta chain) is drawn from a study of cytomegalovirus exposure and HLA in healthy donors. The CDR3 length is 14 residues. The junction had 4 bases not matched to a gene; V was cut back by 6 bases and J by 0 bases. Germline lookup yields CDR1 SGHTA and CDR2 FQGNSA. Clones were read by immunoSEQ multiplex PCR, and TCRdb kept only the in-frame ones, dropping some. The sample includes around 300,000 clones, around nine tenths seen only once; the top ten take about 0.85%. This clone was seen more than once but under ten times. This receptor was taken from a woman between 18 and 29 years old in good health and CMV-seronegative. The V call is TRBV7-2, the J call TRBJ2-7, with 8 positions matching TRBD1. Input material: PBMCs. The CDR3 region is CASRPDRVSYEQYF. The CDR3 DNA sequence: TGTGCCAGCAGACCGGACAGGGTCTCCTACGAGCAGTACTTC.